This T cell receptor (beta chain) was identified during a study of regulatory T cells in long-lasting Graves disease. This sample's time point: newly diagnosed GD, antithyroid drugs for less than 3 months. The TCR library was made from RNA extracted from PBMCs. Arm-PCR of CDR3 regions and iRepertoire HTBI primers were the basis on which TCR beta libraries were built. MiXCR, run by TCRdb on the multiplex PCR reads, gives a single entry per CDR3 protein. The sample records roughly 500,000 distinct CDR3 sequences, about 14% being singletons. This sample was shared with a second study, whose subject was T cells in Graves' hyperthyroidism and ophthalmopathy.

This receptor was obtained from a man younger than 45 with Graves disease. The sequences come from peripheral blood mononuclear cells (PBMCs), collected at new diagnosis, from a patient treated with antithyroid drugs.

The CDR3: CSATDRVFNSPLHF. CDR3 DNA sequence: TGCAGTGCTACCGACAGGGTATTTAATTCACCCCTCCACTTT. The rearrangement joins TRBV20-1 to TRBJ1-6; 7 bases line up with TRBD1. After removal of 4 bases from V and 6 bases from J, the junction contained 6 bases not matched to a gene. There are 14 residues in the CDR3. Germline V lookup: CDR1 DFQATT, CDR2 SNEGSKA (reference sequence).